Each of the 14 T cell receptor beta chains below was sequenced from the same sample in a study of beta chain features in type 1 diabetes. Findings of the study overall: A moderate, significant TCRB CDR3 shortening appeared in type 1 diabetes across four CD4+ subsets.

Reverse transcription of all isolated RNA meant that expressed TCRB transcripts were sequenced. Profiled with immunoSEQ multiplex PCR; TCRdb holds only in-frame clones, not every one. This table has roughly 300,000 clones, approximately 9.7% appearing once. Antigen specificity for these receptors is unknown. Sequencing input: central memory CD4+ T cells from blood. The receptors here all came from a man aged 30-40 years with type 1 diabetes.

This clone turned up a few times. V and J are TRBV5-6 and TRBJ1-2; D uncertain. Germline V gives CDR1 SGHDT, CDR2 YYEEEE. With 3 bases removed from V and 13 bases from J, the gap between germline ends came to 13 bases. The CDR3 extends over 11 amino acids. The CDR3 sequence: CASSSTVLATF. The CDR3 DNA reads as TGTGCCAGCAGCTCGACGGTGTTGGCCACCTTC. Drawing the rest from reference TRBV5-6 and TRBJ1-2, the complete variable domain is DAGVTQSPTHLIKTRGQQVTLRCSPKSGHDTVSWYQQALGQGPQFIFQYYEEEERQRGNFPDRFSGHQFPNYSSELNVNALLLGDSALYLCASSSTVLATFGSGTRLTVV.

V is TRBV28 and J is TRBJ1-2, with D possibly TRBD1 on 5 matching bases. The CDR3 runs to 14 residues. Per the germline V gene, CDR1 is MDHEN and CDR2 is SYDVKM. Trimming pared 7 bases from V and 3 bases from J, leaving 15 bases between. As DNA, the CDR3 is TGTGCCAGCAACAAACGGGGCAGGGACTATGGCTACACCTTC. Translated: CASNKRGRDYGYTF.

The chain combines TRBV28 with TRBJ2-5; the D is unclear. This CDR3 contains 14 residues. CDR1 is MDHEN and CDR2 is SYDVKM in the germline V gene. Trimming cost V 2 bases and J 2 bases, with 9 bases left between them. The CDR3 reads CASSLGSGQETQYF. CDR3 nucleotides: TGTGCCAGCAGTTTAGGGTCAGGACAAGAGACCCAGTACTTC.

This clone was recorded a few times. Here the CDR3 DNA reads TGTGCCAGCAGCCCATGGACTAGCCAGAACACCGGGGAGCTGTTTTTT. Its translation: CASSPWTSQNTGELFF. This sequence joins TRBV5-4 and TRBJ2-2, with 8 positions matching TRBD2. The CDR3 loop spans 16 amino acids. Trimming removed 4 bases from V and 1 base from J; junction bases left unmatched: 6. Germline lookup yields CDR1 SGHNT and CDR2 YYREEE (reference sequence).

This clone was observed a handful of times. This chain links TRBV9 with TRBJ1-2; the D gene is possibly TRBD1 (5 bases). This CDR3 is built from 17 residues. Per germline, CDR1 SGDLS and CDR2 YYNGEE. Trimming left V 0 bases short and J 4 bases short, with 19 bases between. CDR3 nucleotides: TGTGCCAGCAGCGTAGAAGGGGTTGGCTCTCGGGCCTATGGCTACACCTTC. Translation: CASSVEGVGSRAYGYTF.

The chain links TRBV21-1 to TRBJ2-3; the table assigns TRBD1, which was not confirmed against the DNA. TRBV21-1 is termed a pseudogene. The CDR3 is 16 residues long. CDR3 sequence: CASSKVEDRGRDTQYF. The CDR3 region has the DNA TGTGCCAGCAGCAAAGTTGAGGACAGGGGGCGAGATACGCAGTATTTT.

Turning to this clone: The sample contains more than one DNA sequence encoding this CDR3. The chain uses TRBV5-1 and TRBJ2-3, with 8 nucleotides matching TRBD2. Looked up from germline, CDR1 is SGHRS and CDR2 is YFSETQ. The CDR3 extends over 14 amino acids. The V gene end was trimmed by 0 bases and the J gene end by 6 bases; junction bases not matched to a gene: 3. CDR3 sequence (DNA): TGCGCCAGCAGCTTGGGTAGCGGGGAGGATACGCAGTATTTT. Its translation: CASSLGSGEDTQYF.

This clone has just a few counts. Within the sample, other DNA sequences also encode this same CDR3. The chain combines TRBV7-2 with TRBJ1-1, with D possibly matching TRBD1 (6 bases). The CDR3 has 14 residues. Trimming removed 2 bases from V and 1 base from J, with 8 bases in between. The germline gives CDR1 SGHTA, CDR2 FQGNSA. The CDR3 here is CASSLSRGNTEAFF. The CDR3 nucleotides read TGTGCCAGCAGCTTAAGCAGGGGGAACACTGAAGCTTTCTTT.

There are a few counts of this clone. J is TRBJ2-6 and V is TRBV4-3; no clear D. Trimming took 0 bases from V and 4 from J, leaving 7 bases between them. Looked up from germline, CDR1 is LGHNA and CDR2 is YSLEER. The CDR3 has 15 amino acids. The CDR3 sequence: CASSQDSPGANVLTF. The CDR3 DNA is TGCGCCAGCAGCCAAGACAGCCCAGGGGCCAACGTCCTGACTTTC.

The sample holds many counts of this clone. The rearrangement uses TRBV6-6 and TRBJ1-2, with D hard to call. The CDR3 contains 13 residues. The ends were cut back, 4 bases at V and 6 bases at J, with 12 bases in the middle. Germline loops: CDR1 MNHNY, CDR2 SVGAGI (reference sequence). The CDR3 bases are TGTGCCAGCAGTTTTGGGGAGTTAAATGGCTACACCTTC. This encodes CASSFGELNGYTF.

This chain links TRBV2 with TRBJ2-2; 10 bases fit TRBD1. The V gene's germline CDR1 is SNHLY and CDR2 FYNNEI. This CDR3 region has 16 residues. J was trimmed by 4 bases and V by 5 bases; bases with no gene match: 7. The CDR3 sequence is CASSTGTGVGTGELFF. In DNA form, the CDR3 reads TGTGCCAGCAGTACCGGGACAGGGGTGGGCACCGGGGAGCTGTTTTTT.

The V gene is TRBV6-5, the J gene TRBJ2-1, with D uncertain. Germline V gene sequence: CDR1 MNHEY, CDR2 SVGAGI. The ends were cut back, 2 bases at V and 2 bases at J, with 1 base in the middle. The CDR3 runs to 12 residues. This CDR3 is CASSYTYNEQFF. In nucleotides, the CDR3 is TGTGCCAGCAGTTACACCTACAATGAGCAGTTCTTC.

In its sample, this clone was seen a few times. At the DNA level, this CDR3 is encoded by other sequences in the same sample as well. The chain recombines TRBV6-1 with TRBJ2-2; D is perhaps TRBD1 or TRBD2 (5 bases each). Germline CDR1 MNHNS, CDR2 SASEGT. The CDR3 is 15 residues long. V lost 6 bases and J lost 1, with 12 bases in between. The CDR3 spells CASSPGTLNTGELFF. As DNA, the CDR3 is TGTGCCAGCAGCCCCGGGACCTTGAACACCGGGGAGCTGTTTTTT.

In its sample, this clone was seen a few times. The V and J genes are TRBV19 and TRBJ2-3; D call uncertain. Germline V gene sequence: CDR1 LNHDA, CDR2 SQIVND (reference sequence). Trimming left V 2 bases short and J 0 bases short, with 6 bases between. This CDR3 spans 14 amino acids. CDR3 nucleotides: TGTGCCAGTAGTATAATTGGGAGCACAGATACGCAGTATTTT. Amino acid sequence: CASSIIGSTDTQYF.